The clone carrying this T cell receptor (beta chain) was detected a few times. Other DNA sequences of this sample code for an identical CDR3. V trimming: 4 bases; J trimming: 4 bases; junction bases outside the gene matches: 8. Per germline, CDR1 MDHEN and CDR2 SYDVKM. The CDR3 sequence is 15 residues long. The source of the sample is a study of cytomegalovirus exposure and HLA in healthy donors. Across the study: The approximately 130 validation repertoires and the approximately 630 first-cohort repertoires shared a platform, a later analysis reported.

Profiling relied on immunoSEQ multiplex PCR, and the TCRdb table lists in-frame clones only, not all of them. The sample lists 90,000 to 130,000 clones, approximately 94% occurring once. The sequenced sample was PBMCs. The clonotype comes from a woman younger than 30 in good health and CMV-seronegative. V gene TRBV28 combines with J gene TRBJ1-2; 8 bases line up with TRBD1. The CDR3 DNA is TGTGCCAGCAGTTCGGTCGGGACAGGAGGCTATGGCTACACCTTC. The encoded protein is CASSSVGTGGYGYTF.